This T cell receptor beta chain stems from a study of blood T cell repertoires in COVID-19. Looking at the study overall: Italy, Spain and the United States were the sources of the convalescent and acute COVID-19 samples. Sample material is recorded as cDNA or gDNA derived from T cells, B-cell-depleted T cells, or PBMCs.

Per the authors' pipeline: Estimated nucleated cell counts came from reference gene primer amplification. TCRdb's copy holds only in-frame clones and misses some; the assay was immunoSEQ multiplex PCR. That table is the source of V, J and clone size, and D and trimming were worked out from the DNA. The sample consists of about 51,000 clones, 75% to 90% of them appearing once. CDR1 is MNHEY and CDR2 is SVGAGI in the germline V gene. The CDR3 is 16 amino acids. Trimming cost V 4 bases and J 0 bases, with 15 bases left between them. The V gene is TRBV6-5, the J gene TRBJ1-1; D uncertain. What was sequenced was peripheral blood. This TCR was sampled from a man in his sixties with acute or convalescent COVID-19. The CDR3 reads CASSSDAAGMNTEAFF. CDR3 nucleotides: TGTGCCAGCAGTTCGGACGCGGCGGGGATGAACACTGAAGCTTTCTTT.